The 21 T cell receptor beta chains given below trace back to one sample, sequenced in a study of control samples from healthy donors and cancer patients. Generated by immunoSEQ multiplex PCR, the TCRdb table keeps only in-frame clones and is missing some. The repertoire includes around 140,000 clones, roughly 92% of them detected once, and less than 7% sits in the top ten. Sequencing was carried out using blood. These receptor sequences come from a man in his late teens or twenties in good health.

The chain is built from TRBV23-1 and TRBJ2-5; D may correspond to TRBD1 or TRBD2 (5 bases each). TRBV23-1 is filed as an ORF, its function uncertain. The CDR3 length is 17 residues. Trimming took 0 bases from V and 7 from J, leaving 21 bases between them. For the CDR3, the DNA is TGCGCCAGCAGTCAATCAGGTCCCAGGGAGTCGGTTGGGACCCAGTACTTC. Protein product: CASSQSGPRESVGTQYF.

The rearrangement joins TRBV4-1 to TRBJ1-1; possibly TRBD1 for D (6 bases). The CDR3 has 16 amino acids. The germline CDR1 and CDR2 sequences are MGHRA and YSYEKL. V dropped 3 bases and J dropped 5 bases, with 19 bases sitting between them. The CDR3 here is CASSQRTRGRGTEAFF. CDR3 nucleotides: TGCGCCAGCAGCCAGAGAACGCGGGGGAGGGGGACTGAAGCTTTCTTT.

The rearrangement uses TRBV27 and TRBJ2-5; unclear D gene. Germline CDR1 MNHEY, CDR2 SMNVEV (reference sequence). Trimming left V 5 bases short and J 5 bases short, with 15 bases between. The CDR3 is 14 residues long. The CDR3 spells CASSPGARSETQYF. In DNA form, the CDR3 reads TGTGCCAGCAGTCCTGGTGCGAGGTCCGAGACCCAGTACTTC.

The V call is TRBV9, the J call TRBJ2-7; 8 bases line up with TRBD2. The V segment lost 4 bases and the J segment 0 bases; nucleotides outside the gene matches: 6. The germline V gene encodes CDR1 SGDLS and CDR2 YYNGEE. The CDR3 has 15 residues. For the CDR3, the DNA is TGTGCCAGCAGCCCGGGGGGGGTACCCTCCTACGAGCAGTACTTC. It is translated as CASSPGGVPSYEQYF. Based on the CDR3 plus reference TRBV9 and TRBJ2-7, the full variable domain is DSGVTQTPKHLITATGQRVTLRCSPRSGDLSVYWYQQSLDQGLQFLIQYYNGEERAKGNILERFSAQQFPDLHSELNLSSLELGDSALYFCASSPGGVPSYEQYFGPGTRLTVT.

The gene calls are TRBV19 and TRBJ1-6; D is perhaps TRBD1 (5 bases). Trimming stripped 3 bases from V and 10 bases from J, with 13 bases between. The germline V gene encodes CDR1 LNHDA and CDR2 SQIVND (reference sequence). The CDR3 spans 14 residues. Here the CDR3 reads CASSMPGEESPLHF. As DNA, the CDR3 is TGTGCCAGTAGTATGCCGGGGGAGGAATCACCCCTCCACTTT. The variable domain in full, with the rest retrieved from reference TRBV19 and TRBJ1-6, is DGGITQSPKYLFRKEGQNVTLSCEQNLNHDAMYWYRQDPGQGLRLIYYSQIVNDFQKGDIAEGYSVSREKKESFPLTVTSAQKNPTAFYLCASSMPGEESPLHFGNGTRLTVT.

The chain combines TRBV6-1 with TRBJ1-1; D is uncertain. The V end lost 3 bases, the J end lost 3 bases, and 11 bases lay between the germline ends. Germline V gives CDR1 MNHNS, CDR2 SASEGT. CDR3 length equals 14 residues. The CDR3 here is CASSEYAGYTEAFF. In DNA form, the CDR3 reads TGTGCCAGCAGTGAGTATGCAGGTTACACTGAAGCTTTCTTT.

V is TRBV9 and J is TRBJ1-1; D unresolved. CDR1 is SGDLS and CDR2 is YYNGEE in the germline V gene. The CDR3 loop spans 14 amino acids. V lost 0 bases and J lost 1, with 7 bases in between. The CDR3 protein is CASSVVEANTEAFF. CDR3 nucleotide sequence: TGTGCCAGCAGCGTAGTTGAGGCGAACACTGAAGCTTTCTTT.

The chain joins TRBV9 to TRBJ2-2; 9 positions match TRBD2. Per the germline V gene, CDR1 is SGDLS and CDR2 is YYNGEE. J gave up 9 bases and V 3 bases, and 12 bases lay outside the gene matches. CDR3 length: 16 amino acids. The CDR3 region has the DNA TGTGCCAGCAGCGGATCGGGACTAGCAGGTGTCAGGGAGCTGTTTTTT. Amino acid sequence: CASSGSGLAGVRELFF.

The chain joins TRBV7-9 to TRBJ1-1; no reliable D call. Per the germline V gene, CDR1 is SEHNR and CDR2 is FQNEAQ (reference sequence). This CDR3 region has 15 residues. Trimming removed 0 bases from V and 6 bases from J, with 14 bases in between. CDR3 DNA sequence: TGTGCCAGCAGCTTAGCTGGTGGTTCTTGGTCTGAAGCTTTCTTT. The encoded protein is CASSLAGGSWSEAFF.

This clone was recorded only once. CDR3 nucleotide sequence: TGTGCCAGCAGCGTGGGGTATAGCACAGATACGCAGTATTTT. It is translated as CASSVGYSTDTQYF. V is TRBV9 and J is TRBJ2-3, with D hard to call. V was pared by 2 bases and J by 0 bases, with 7 bases between. The CDR3 contains 14 residues. The germline CDR1 and CDR2 sequences are SGDLS and YYNGEE. The full variable domain, its missing parts supplied by reference TRBV9 and TRBJ2-3, is DSGVTQTPKHLITATGQRVTLRCSPRSGDLSVYWYQQSLDQGLQFLIQYYNGEERAKGNILERFSAQQFPDLHSELNLSSLELGDSALYFCASSVGYSTDTQYFGPGTRLTVL.

V gene TRBV11-2 combines with J gene TRBJ2-7, with 7 bases lining up with TRBD1. The CDR3 spans 16 residues. Trimming took 1 base from V and 3 from J; bases not matched to a gene: 9. Germline CDR1 and CDR2: SGHAT and FQNNGV. The CDR3 region is CASSLGAPGQHYEQYF. DNA of the CDR3: TGTGCCAGCAGCTTAGGCGCTCCGGGACAGCACTACGAGCAGTACTTC. Using reference TRBV11-2 and TRBJ2-7 for the parts outside the CDR3, the full variable domain is EAGVAQSPRYKIIEKRQSVAFWCNPISGHATLYWYQQILGQGPKLLIQFQNNGVVDDSQLPKDRFSAERLKGVDSTLKIQPAKLEDSAVYLCASSLGAPGQHYEQYFGPGTRLTVT.

The chain couples TRBV19 to TRBJ1-4, with D possibly TRBD1 on 6 matching bases. The germline V gene has CDR1 LNHDA and CDR2 SQIVND (reference sequence). The CDR3 is 14 residues long. V was trimmed by 2 bases and J by 6 bases, leaving 10 bases between them. This CDR3 is CASSITGTDEKLFF. CDR3 bases: TGTGCCAGTAGTATAACAGGGACGGATGAAAAACTGTTTTTT.

The V and J genes are TRBV19 and TRBJ1-6, with TRBD1 matching 8 bases. This CDR3 contains 13 residues. J lost 7 bases, V lost 10 bases, and 6 bases had no gene match. Germline CDR1 LNHDA, CDR2 SQIVND (reference sequence). The CDR3 region has the DNA TGTGCCACGAGAACAGGGGGGAATTCACCCCTCCACTTT. Protein product: CATRTGGNSPLHF. The full variable domain, its missing parts supplied by reference TRBV19 and TRBJ1-6, is DGGITQSPKYLFRKEGQNVTLSCEQNLNHDAMYWYRQDPGQGLRLIYYSQIVNDFQKGDIAEGYSVSREKKESFPLTVTSAQKNPTAFYLCATRTGGNSPLHFGNGTRLTVT.

The V gene is TRBV20-1, the J gene TRBJ2-7, with 9 nucleotides matching TRBD1. The CDR3 is 22 residues long. Germline lookup yields CDR1 DFQATT and CDR2 SNEGSKA (reference sequence). The ends lost 3 bases at V and 3 bases at J; junction bases unmatched: 30. Here the CDR3 reads CSASSYPRIKQGATRLVYEQYF. The CDR3 DNA reads as TGCAGTGCTAGTTCCTACCCGCGAATAAAACAGGGGGCGACCCGCCTTGTCTACGAGCAGTACTTC.

The chain is built from TRBV11-2 and TRBJ2-5; D is uncertain. Germline assignment: CDR1 SGHAT and CDR2 FQNNGV. The length of the CDR3 is 14 residues. V lost 4 bases and J lost 5, with 14 bases in between. CDR3 region: CASSWPPSAETQYF. The DNA of the CDR3 is TGTGCCAGCAGCTGGCCCCCGTCGGCGGAGACCCAGTACTTC.

The chain uses TRBV12-3 or TRBV12-4 and TRBJ1-2; no clear D gene. This CDR3 has 12 residues. V lost 7 bases and J 2 bases, leaving 8 bases between the germline ends. CDR3 sequence (DNA): TGTGCCAGCACCATAGGGAACTATGGCTACACCTTC. This gives the protein CASTIGNYGYTF.

The V call is TRBV29-1, the J call TRBJ2-7; maybe TRBD1 (5 bases). The CDR3 runs to 12 residues. V was trimmed by 4 bases and J by 3 bases, leaving 10 bases between them. Germline lookup yields CDR1 SQVTM and CDR2 ANQGSEA. CDR3 region: CSVVSQGYEQYF. In nucleotides, the CDR3 is TGCAGCGTTGTCTCCCAGGGCTACGAGCAGTACTTC.

This rearrangement joins TRBV4-1 to TRBJ2-2, with TRBD2 as a possible D gene (5 bases). V was cut by 1 base and J by 2 bases, with 14 bases left in between. The germline V gene encodes CDR1 MGHRA and CDR2 YSYEKL. The CDR3 runs 17 residues. The CDR3 loop reads CASSQVPKAVNTGELFF. The CDR3 DNA follows: TGCGCCAGCAGCCAAGTACCGAAAGCGGTTAACACCGGGGAGCTGTTTTTT.

This clone was seen more than once but under ten times. The chain combines TRBV7-6 with TRBJ2-4, with a possible D match to TRBD2 (7 bases). There are 18 residues in the CDR3. V was shortened by 5 bases and J by 2 bases, with 22 bases between the two germline ends. The germline V gene has CDR1 SGHVS and CDR2 FNYEAQ. CDR3 sequence (DNA): TGTGCCAGCAGCAACCCCCCCGTAGGCGGGGGCACCAAAAACATTCAGTACTTC. Residues: CASSNPPVGGGTKNIQYF. Together with reference TRBV7-6 and TRBJ2-4, the CDR3 gives the full variable domain: GAGVSQSPRYKVTKRGQDVALRCDPISGHVSLYWYRQALGQGPEFLTYFNYEAQQDKSGLPNDRFSAERPEGSISTLTIQRTEQRDSAMYRCASSNPPVGGGTKNIQYFGAGTRLSVL.

The chain employs TRBV7-9 and TRBJ1-2, with 11 nucleotides matching TRBD1. The V and J ends lost 3 bases and 8 bases, in that order; junction bases with no gene match: 5. The CDR3 totals 14 residues. In germline, CDR1 is SEHNR, CDR2 FQNEAQ (reference sequence). As DNA, the CDR3 is TGTGCCAGCAGCTTGTTGGACAGGGGGCAGGGCTACACCTTC. It codes for CASSLLDRGQGYTF.

The rearrangement links TRBV3-1 (or the pseudogene TRBV3-2) to TRBJ2-3, with D perhaps TRBD1 (5 bases). The ends were cut back, 4 bases at V and 8 bases at J, with 22 bases in the middle. The CDR3 is 16 residues long. Germline V gives CDR1 LGHDT, CDR2 YNNKEL (reference sequence). The CDR3 reads CASSRELGHSSSTQYF. DNA for the CDR3: TGTGCCAGCAGCCGTGAGTTGGGGCACTCTTCGAGTACGCAGTATTTT.